This paragraph reports one TCR beta chain. This specimen belongs to a study of T cell changes during pregnancy in multiple sclerosis. The table came from immunoSEQ multiplex PCR; TCRdb's copy has only in-frame clones and leaves some out. The table records around 85,000 clones, roughly nine tenths of them present only once. After removal of 4 bases from V and 0 bases from J, the junction contained 6 bases not matched to a gene. Germline assignment: CDR1 SGHRS and CDR2 YFSETQ. This CDR3 spans 15 amino acids. This receptor was taken from a female donor in good health, serving as a control in a pregnancy study. Some clones in this sample may be carry-over from other donors' samples. Sequencing used PBMCs, obtained in the first trimester of pregnancy. This chain links TRBV5-1 with TRBJ1-1; 7 bases map to TRBD1. The CDR3 DNA reads as TGCGCCAGCAGCCTAGGACAGGCTTTGAACACTGAAGCTTTCTTT. Amino acids: CASSLGQALNTEAFF.